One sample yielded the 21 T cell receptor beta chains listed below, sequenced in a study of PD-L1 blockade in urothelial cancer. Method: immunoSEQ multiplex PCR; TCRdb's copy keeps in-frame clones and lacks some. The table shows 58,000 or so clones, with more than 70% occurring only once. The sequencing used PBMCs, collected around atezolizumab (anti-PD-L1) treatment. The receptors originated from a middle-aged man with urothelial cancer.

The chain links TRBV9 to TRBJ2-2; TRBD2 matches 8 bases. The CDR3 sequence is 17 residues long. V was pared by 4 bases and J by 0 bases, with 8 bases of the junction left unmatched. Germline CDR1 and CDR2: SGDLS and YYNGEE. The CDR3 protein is CASSSRGGAANTGELFF. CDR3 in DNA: TGTGCCAGCAGCTCACGGGGGGGGGCAGCGAACACCGGGGAGCTGTTTTTT.

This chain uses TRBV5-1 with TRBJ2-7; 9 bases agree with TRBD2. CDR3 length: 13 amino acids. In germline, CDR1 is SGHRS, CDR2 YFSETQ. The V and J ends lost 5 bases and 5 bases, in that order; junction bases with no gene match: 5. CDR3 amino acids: CASRFAGGNEQYF. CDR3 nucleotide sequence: TGCGCCAGCAGATTCGCGGGAGGGAACGAGCAGTACTTC. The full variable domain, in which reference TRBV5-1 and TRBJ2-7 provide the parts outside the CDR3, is KAGVTQTPRYLIKTRGQQVTLSCSPISGHRSVSWYQQTPGQGLQFLFEYFSETQRNKGNFPGRFSGRQFSNSRSEMNVSTLELGDSALYLCASRFAGGNEQYFGPGTRLTVT.

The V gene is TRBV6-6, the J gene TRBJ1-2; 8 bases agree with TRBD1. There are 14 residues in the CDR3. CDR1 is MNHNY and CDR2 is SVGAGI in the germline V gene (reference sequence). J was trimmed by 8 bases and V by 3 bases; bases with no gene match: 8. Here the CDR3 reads CASSYGTGLSGYTF. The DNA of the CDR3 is TGTGCCAGCAGTTATGGGACAGGCCTCTCGGGCTACACCTTC.

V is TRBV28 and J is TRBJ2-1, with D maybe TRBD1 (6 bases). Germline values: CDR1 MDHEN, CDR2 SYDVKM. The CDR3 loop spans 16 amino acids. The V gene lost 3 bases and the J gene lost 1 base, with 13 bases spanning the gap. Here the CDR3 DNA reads TGTGCCAGCAGTTTTTGGGGGCAAGGTTCCTACAATGAGCAGTTCTTC. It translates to CASSFWGQGSYNEQFF.

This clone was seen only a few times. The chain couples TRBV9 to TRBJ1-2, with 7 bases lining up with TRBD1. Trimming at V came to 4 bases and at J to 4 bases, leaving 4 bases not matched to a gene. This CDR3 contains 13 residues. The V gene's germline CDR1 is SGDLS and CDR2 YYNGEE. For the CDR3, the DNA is TGTGCCAGCAGCCCACAGGGGCTCTATGGCTACACCTTC. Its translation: CASSPQGLYGYTF.

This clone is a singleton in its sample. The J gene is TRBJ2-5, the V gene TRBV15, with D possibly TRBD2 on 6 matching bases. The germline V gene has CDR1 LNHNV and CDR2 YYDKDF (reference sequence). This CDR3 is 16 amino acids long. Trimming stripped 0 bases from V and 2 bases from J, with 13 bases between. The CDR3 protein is CATSRDRNGGQETQYF. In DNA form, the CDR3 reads TGTGCCACCAGCAGAGACCGGAACGGAGGGCAAGAGACCCAGTACTTC.

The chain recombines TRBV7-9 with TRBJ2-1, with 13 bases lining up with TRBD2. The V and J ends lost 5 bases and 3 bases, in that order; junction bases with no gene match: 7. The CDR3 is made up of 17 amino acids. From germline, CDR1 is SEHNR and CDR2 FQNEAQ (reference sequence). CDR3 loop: CASSPGTSGARYNEQFF. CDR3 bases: TGTGCCAGCAGCCCCGGGACTAGCGGGGCTCGCTACAATGAGCAGTTCTTC. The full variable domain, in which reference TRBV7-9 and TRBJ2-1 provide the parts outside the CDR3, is DTGVSQNPRHKITKRGQNVTFRCDPISEHNRLYWYRQTLGQGPEFLTYFQNEAQLEKSRLLSDRFSAERPKGSFSTLEIQRTEQGDSAMYLCASSPGTSGARYNEQFFGPGTRLTVL.

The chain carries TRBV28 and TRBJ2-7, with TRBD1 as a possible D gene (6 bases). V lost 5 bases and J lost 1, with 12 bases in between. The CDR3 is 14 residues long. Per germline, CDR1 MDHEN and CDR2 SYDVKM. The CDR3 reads CASSQQGLSYEQYF. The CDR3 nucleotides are TGTGCCAGCAGTCAACAGGGATTGTCCTACGAGCAGTACTTC. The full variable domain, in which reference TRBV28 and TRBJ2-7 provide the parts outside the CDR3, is DVKVTQSSRYLVKRTGEKVFLECVQDMDHENMFWYRQDPGLGLRLIYFSYDVKMKEKGDIPEGYSVSREKKERFSLILESASTNQTSMYLCASSQQGLSYEQYFGPGTRLTVT.

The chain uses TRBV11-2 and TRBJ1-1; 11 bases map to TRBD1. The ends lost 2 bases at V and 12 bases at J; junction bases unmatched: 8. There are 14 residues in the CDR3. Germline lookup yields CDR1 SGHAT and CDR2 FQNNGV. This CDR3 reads CASSLQMDRGRSFF. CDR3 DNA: TGTGCCAGCAGCTTACAAATGGACAGGGGGCGTTCTTTCTTT.

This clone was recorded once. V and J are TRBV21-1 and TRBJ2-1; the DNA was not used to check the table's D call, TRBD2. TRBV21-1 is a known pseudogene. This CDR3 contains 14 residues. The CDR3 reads CASNPGLAGWGQFF. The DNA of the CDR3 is TGTGCCAGCAACCCGGGACTAGCGGGATGGGGGCAGTTCTTC.

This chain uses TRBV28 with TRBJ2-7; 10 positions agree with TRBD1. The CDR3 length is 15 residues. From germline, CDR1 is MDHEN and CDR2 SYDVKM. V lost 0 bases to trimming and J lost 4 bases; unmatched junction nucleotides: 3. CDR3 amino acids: CASSLWGQGLYEQYF. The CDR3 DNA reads TGTGCCAGCAGTTTATGGGGACAGGGGCTGTACGAGCAGTACTTC.

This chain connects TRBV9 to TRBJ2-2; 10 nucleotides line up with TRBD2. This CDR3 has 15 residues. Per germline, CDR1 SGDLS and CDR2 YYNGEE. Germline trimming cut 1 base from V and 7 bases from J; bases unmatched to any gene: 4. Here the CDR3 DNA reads TGTGCCAGCAGCGTAACTAGCGGGATATACGGGGAGCTGTTTTTT. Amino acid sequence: CASSVTSGIYGELFF.

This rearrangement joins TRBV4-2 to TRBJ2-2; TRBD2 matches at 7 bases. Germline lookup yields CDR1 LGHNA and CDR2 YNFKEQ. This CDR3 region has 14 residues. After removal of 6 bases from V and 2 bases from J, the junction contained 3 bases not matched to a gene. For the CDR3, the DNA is TGTGCCAGCAGGGGAGGGTCCAACACCGGGGAGCTGTTTTTT. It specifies CASRGGSNTGELFF.

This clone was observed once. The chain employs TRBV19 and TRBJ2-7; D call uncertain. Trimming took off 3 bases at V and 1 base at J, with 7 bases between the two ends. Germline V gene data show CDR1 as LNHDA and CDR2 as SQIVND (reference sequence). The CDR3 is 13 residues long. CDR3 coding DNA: TGTGCCAGTAGTATGGCTCAATCCTACGAGCAGTACTTC. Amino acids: CASSMAQSYEQYF.

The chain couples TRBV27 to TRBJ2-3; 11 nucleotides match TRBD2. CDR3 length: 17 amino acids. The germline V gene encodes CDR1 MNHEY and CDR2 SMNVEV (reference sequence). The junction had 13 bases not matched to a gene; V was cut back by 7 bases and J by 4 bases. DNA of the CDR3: TGTGCCAGCACGAAGAGACTAGCGGGGAATCTCGCAGATACGCAGTATTTT. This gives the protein CASTKRLAGNLADTQYF.

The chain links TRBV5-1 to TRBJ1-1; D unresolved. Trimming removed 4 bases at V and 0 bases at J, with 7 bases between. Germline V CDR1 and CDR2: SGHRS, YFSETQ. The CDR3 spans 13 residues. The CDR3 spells CASSPDLNTEAFF. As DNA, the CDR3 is TGCGCCAGCAGCCCGGACTTGAACACTGAAGCTTTCTTT.

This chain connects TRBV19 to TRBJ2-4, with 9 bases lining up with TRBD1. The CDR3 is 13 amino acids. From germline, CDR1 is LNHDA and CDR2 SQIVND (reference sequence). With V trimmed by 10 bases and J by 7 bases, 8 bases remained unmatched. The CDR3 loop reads CATAGTGRNIQYF. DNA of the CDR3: TGTGCCACCGCCGGGACAGGGAGGAACATTCAGTACTTC. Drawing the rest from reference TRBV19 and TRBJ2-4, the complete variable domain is DGGITQSPKYLFRKEGQNVTLSCEQNLNHDAMYWYRQDPGQGLRLIYYSQIVNDFQKGDIAEGYSVSREKKESFPLTVTSAQKNPTAFYLCATAGTGRNIQYFGAGTRLSVL.

In DNA, the CDR3 is TGTGCCAGCTCAGTGACAGGGGAATATGAGCAGTTCTTC. It specifies CASSVTGEYEQFF. The J gene is TRBJ2-1, the V gene TRBV18; the match to TRBD1 covers 8 bases. After removal of 5 bases from V and 8 bases from J, the junction contained 5 bases not matched to a gene. This CDR3 region has 13 residues. Germline V gene sequence: CDR1 KGHSH, CDR2 LQKENI.

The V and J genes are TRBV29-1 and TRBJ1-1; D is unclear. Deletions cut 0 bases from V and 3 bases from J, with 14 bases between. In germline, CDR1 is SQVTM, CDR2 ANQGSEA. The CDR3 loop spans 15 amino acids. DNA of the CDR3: TGCAGCGTTGAAGAATCGACGTACAGAGACACTGAAGCTTTCTTT. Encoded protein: CSVEESTYRDTEAFF. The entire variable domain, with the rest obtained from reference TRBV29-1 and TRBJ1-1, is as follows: SAVISQKPSRDICQRGTSLTIQCQVDSQVTMMFWYRQQPGQSLTLIATANQGSEATYESGFVIDKFPISRPNLTFSTLTVSNMSPEDSSIYLCSVEESTYRDTEAFFGQGTRLTVV.

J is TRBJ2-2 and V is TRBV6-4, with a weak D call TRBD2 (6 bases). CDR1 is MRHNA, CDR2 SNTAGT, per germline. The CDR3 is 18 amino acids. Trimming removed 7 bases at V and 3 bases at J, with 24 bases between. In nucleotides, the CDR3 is TGTGCCAGCAAGGCATTGTGGGAGGCAGACCCATACACCGGGGAGCTGTTTTTT. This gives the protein CASKALWEADPYTGELFF.

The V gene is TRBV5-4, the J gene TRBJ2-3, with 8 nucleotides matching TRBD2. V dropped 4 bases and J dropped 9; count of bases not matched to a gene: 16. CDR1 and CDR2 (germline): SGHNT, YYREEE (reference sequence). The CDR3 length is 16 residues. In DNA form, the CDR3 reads TGTGCCAGCAGCCGGGAGGGGTCGGCGGTCGGAGGGACGCAGTATTTT. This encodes CASSREGSAVGGTQYF.